Following are 20 T cell receptor beta chains from one sample sequenced in a study of cytomegalovirus exposure and HLA in healthy donors. PCR primers comprised 60 Vbeta and 13 Jbeta primers. Assay: immunoSEQ multiplex PCR; the TCRdb copy retains only in-frame clones and omits some. The sample has approximately 170,000 clones, about 70% seen once; the top ten hold roughly 2.7%. The sequenced sample was PBMCs. The receptors were gathered from a woman in her forties in good health and CMV-seropositive.

This clone occurred a few times. The chain is built from TRBV29-1 and TRBJ2-2; D remains ambiguous. V lost 6 bases, J lost 7 bases, and 6 bases lay in between. Germline values: CDR1 SQVTM, CDR2 ANQGSEA. The CDR3 consists of 10 residues. The chain's CDR3 is CSVFHGELFF. In DNA form, the CDR3 reads TGCAGCGTGTTCCACGGGGAGCTGTTTTTT.

The J gene is TRBJ2-1, the V gene TRBV7-2; D is uncertain. Germline loops: CDR1 SGHTA, CDR2 FQGNSA. V dropped 5 bases and J dropped 0 bases, with 17 bases sitting between them. CDR3 length equals 17 residues. The CDR3 nucleotides read TGTGCCAGCAGCATGGCTTGGTCGCACAGCTCCTACAATGAGCAGTTCTTC. Protein product: CASSMAWSHSSYNEQFF.

In the case of this clone: Other DNA sequences from this sample encode an identical CDR3 as well. The genes are TRBV2 and TRBJ1-5; 9 bases fit TRBD1. With V trimmed by 4 bases and J by 2 bases, 0 bases remained unmatched. This CDR3 has 14 amino acids. Germline loops: CDR1 SNHLY, CDR2 FYNNEI. CDR3 DNA sequence: TGTGCCAGCAGTGGGACAGGGGGCAATCAGCCCCAGCATTTT. It is translated as CASSGTGGNQPQHF.

This rearrangement joins TRBV25-1 to TRBJ1-1; D unresolved. Looked up from germline, CDR1 is MGHDK and CDR2 is SYGVNS. CDR3 length: 16 residues. The V end lost 2 bases, the J end lost 4 bases, and 17 bases lay between the germline ends. CDR3 coding DNA: TGTGCCAGCAGTGAAGGGTTCGGGGTGGGCAGCACTGAAGCTTTCTTT. Its protein is CASSEGFGVGSTEAFF.

This chain links TRBV18 with TRBJ1-2; D is uncertain. Trimming cost V 4 bases and J 0 bases, with 15 bases left between them. This CDR3 is 16 amino acids long. Looked up from germline, CDR1 is KGHSH and CDR2 is LQKENI. The CDR3 is CASSQDGRGANYGYTF. The CDR3 nucleotides read TGTGCCAGCTCACAGGACGGACGGGGTGCTAACTATGGCTACACCTTC.

The CDR3 sequence: CASSQVGGAIGETQYF. The CDR3 nucleotides are TGTGCCAGCAGCCAGGTAGGAGGGGCGATTGGGGAGACCCAGTACTTC. V and J are TRBV11-2 and TRBJ2-5, with D maybe TRBD2 (6 bases). The CDR3 contains 16 residues. The germline gives CDR1 SGHAT, CDR2 FQNNGV. V dropped 5 bases and J dropped 5 bases, with 21 bases sitting between them. The complete variable domain, with remaining parts taken from reference TRBV11-2 and TRBJ2-5, reads EAGVAQSPRYKIIEKRQSVAFWCNPISGHATLYWYQQILGQGPKLLIQFQNNGVVDDSQLPKDRFSAERLKGVDSTLKIQPAKLEDSAVYLCASSQVGGAIGETQYFGPGTRLLVL.

V and J are TRBV29-1 and TRBJ1-1; 8 bases map to TRBD1. CDR3 size: 11 residues. V was clipped by 7 bases and J by 10 bases; unmatched bases: 8. Per germline, CDR1 SQVTM and CDR2 ANQGSEA. This chain's CDR3 is CSAGQTGVAFF. The CDR3 DNA sequence: TGCAGCGCTGGACAGACAGGGGTAGCTTTCTTT.

This clone was seen a few times. The chain recombines TRBV27 with TRBJ1-5; TRBD1 matches at 8 bases. V lost 4 bases, J lost 2 bases, and 4 bases stayed unmatched. In germline, CDR1 is MNHEY, CDR2 SMNVEV (reference sequence). The CDR3 length is 15 residues. This CDR3 is CASSSQGAGNQPQHF. In DNA, the CDR3 is TGTGCCAGCAGTTCTCAGGGGGCAGGCAATCAGCCCCAGCATTTT.

The V and J genes are TRBV11-2 and TRBJ2-7; no definite D call. With 1 base removed from V and 4 bases from J, the gap between germline ends came to 5 bases. The V gene's germline CDR1 is SGHAT and CDR2 FQNNGV. This CDR3 has 12 residues. DNA of the CDR3: TGTGCCAGCAGCTTAGGGCGGTACGAGCAGTACTTC. Its translation: CASSLGRYEQYF.

The rearrangement uses TRBV28 and TRBJ1-2; D remains unclear. The CDR3 contains 13 residues. The germline CDR1 and CDR2 sequences are MDHEN and SYDVKM. V was shortened by 6 bases and J by 4 bases, with 12 bases between the two germline ends. Here the CDR3 reads CASSRGGVYGYTF. The CDR3 region has the DNA TGTGCCAGCAGCCGAGGCGGGGTCTATGGCTACACCTTC.

This chain uses TRBV7-2 with TRBJ2-1; D is uncertain. Germline CDR1 reads SGHTA; CDR2 reads FQGNSA. The V end lost 1 base, the J end lost 3 bases, and 13 bases lay between the germline ends. The CDR3 length is 16 residues. The CDR3 reads CASSLVNPELYNEQFF. CDR3 DNA sequence: TGTGCCAGCAGCTTAGTTAACCCCGAACTCTACAATGAGCAGTTCTTC.

This clone occurred a few times. V and J are TRBV10-3 and TRBJ1-2, with D possibly being TRBD1 (5 bases). Deletions cut 7 bases from V and 4 bases from J, with 16 bases between. This CDR3 spans 14 amino acids. Germline lookup yields CDR1 ENHRY and CDR2 SYGVKD. The CDR3 DNA sequence: TGTGCCATCATGGGACTTGAGGGGAGCTATGGCTACACCTTC. Encoded protein: CAIMGLEGSYGYTF.

CDR3 sequence reads: CASSTLGTITYEQYF. CDR3 DNA sequence: TGTGCCAGCAGCACACTAGGGACAATAACCTACGAGCAGTACTTC. This rearrangement joins TRBV21-1 to TRBJ2-7; TRBD1 reflects the table's D call only, with no check against the DNA. TRBV21-1 is termed a pseudogene. The CDR3 sequence is 15 residues long.

The chain uses TRBV5-4 and TRBJ2-7; D may be TRBD2 (6 bases). CDR1 SGHNT and CDR2 YYREEE come from the germline V gene (reference sequence). V dropped 1 base and J dropped 7 bases, with 9 bases sitting between them. CDR3 size: 12 residues. The CDR3 reads CASSLFGGEQYF. The CDR3 nucleotides are TGTGCCAGCAGCTTGTTCGGGGGAGAGCAGTACTTC.

This chain connects TRBV7-9 to TRBJ1-4; 7 positions match TRBD1. The CDR3 consists of 16 residues. The germline V gene has CDR1 SEHNR and CDR2 FQNEAQ (reference sequence). J was trimmed by 0 bases and V by 5 bases; bases with no gene match: 6. CDR3 coding DNA: TGTGCCAGCAGCCTAACAGGGGACCCAACTAATGAAAAACTGTTTTTT. Its protein product is CASSLTGDPTNEKLFF.

The chain uses TRBV5-4 and TRBJ1-2; D not resolved. The V and J ends lost 0 bases and 6 bases respectively, with 12 bases between them. The CDR3 sequence is 14 residues long. Per the germline V gene, CDR1 is SGHNT and CDR2 is YYREEE (reference sequence). The CDR3 DNA reads as TGTGCCAGCAGCTTGGACAGTAACCAGGATGGCTACACCTTC. Amino acid sequence: CASSLDSNQDGYTF. Looking up the rest from reference TRBV5-4 and TRBJ1-2 gives the full variable domain: ETGVTQSPTHLIKTRGQQVTLRCSSQSGHNTVSWYQQALGQGPQFIFQYYREEENGRGNFPPRFSGLQFPNYSSELNVNALELDDSALYLCASSLDSNQDGYTFGSGTRLTVV.

The V gene is TRBV6-6, the J gene TRBJ2-3; TRBD2 might be the D (5 bases). This CDR3 comprises 15 residues. V lost 2 bases to trimming and J lost 2 bases, with 11 bases between them. Germline assignment: CDR1 MNHNY and CDR2 SVGAGI (reference sequence). CDR3 in amino acids: CASSYLSGFTDTQYF. The CDR3 DNA reads TGTGCCAGCAGTTACCTCAGCGGCTTCACAGATACGCAGTATTTT.

This chain links TRBV5-1 with TRBJ1-1, with a weak D call TRBD1 (6 bases). The CDR3 spans 15 residues. Trimming took 4 bases from V and 4 from J, leaving 17 bases between them. CDR1 SGHRS and CDR2 YFSETQ come from the germline V gene. CDR3 region: CASSRSSVGGTEAFF. The CDR3 nucleotides are TGCGCCAGCAGCCGTTCCTCAGTAGGGGGCACTGAAGCTTTCTTT.

This rearrangement joins TRBV18 to TRBJ2-2; a possible D gene is TRBD1 (5 bases). The germline V and J ends were trimmed by 1 base and 0 bases, with 9 bases remaining between them. CDR3 length: 16 residues. Germline CDR1 is KGHSH and CDR2 is LQKENI. The CDR3 spells CASSPRQSANTGELFF. CDR3 coding DNA: TGTGCCAGCTCACCACGACAGTCCGCGAACACCGGGGAGCTGTTTTTT.

V is TRBV28 and J is TRBJ1-4; 7 nucleotides agree with TRBD1. The trim removed 3 bases at V and 3 bases at J, leaving 13 bases unmatched. This CDR3 is 18 amino acids long. In germline, CDR1 is MDHEN, CDR2 SYDVKM. This CDR3 reads CASSLSYRGPAANEKLFF. The CDR3 bases are TGTGCCAGCAGTTTGAGTTACAGGGGACCCGCAGCTAATGAAAAACTGTTTTTT.